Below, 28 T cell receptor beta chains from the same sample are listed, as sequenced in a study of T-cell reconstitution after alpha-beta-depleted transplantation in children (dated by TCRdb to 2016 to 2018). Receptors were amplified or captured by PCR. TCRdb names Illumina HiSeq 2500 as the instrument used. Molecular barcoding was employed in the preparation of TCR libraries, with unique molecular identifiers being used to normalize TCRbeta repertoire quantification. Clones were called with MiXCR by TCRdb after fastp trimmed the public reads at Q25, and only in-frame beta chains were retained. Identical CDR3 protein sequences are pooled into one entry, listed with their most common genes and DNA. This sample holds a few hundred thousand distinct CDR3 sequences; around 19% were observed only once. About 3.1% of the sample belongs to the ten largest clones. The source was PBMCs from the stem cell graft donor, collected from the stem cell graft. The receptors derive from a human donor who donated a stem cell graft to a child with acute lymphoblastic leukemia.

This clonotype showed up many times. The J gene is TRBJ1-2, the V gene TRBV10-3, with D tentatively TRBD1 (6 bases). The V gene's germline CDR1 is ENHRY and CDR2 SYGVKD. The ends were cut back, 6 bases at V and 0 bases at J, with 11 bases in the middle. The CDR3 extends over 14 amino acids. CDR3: CAISRTVPNYGYTF. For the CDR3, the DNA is TGTGCCATCAGCCGGACAGTCCCTAACTATGGCTACACCTTC.

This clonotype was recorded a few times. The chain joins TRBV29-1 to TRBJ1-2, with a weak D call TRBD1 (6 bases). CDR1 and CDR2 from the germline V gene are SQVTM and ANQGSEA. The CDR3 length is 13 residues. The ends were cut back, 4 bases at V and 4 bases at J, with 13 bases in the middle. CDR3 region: CSVGGGTGYGYTF. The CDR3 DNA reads TGCAGCGTTGGAGGGGGAACGGGCTATGGCTACACCTTC.

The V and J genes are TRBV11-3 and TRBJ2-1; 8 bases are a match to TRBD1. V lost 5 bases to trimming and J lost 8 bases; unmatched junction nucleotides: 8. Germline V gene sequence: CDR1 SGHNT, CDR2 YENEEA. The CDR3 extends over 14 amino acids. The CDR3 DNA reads TGTGCCAGCAGCGATGGGACAGGTCTCGATGAGCAGTTCTTC. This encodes CASSDGTGLDEQFF.

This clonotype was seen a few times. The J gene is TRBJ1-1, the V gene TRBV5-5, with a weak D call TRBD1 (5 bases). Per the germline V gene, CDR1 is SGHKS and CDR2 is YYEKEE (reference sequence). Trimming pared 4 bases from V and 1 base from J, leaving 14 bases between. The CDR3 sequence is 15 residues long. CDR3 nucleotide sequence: TGTGCCAGCAGCCCGGAAGGGGTGCCGAACACTGAAGCTTTCTTT. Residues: CASSPEGVPNTEAFF.

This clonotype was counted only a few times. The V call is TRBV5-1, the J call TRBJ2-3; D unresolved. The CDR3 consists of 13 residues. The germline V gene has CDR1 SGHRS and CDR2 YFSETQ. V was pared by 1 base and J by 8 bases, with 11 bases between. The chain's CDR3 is CASSLLAEATQYF. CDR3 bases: TGCGCCAGCAGCTTGCTCGCCGAAGCTACGCAGTATTTT. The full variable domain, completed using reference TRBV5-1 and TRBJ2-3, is KAGVTQTPRYLIKTRGQQVTLSCSPISGHRSVSWYQQTPGQGLQFLFEYFSETQRNKGNFPGRFSGRQFSNSRSEMNVSTLELGDSALYLCASSLLAEATQYFGPGTRLTVL.

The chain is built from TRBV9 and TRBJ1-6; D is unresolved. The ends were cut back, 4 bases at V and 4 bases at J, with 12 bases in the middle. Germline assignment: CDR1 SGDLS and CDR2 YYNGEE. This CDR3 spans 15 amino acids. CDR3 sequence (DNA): TGTGCCAGCAGCCCACGGGGAACTTATAATTCACCCCTCCACTTT. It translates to CASSPRGTYNSPLHF.

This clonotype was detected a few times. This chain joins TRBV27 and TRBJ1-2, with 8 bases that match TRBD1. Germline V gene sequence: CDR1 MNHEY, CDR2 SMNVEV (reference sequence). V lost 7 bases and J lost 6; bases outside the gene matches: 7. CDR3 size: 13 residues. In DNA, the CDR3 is TGTGCCAGCAAGACCAACAGGGGGGATGGCTACACCTTC. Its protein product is CASKTNRGDGYTF.

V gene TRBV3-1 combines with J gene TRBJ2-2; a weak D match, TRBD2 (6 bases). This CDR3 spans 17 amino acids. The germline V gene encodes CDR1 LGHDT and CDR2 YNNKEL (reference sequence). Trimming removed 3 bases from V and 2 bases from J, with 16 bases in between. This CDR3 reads CASSHVAPGDNTGELFF. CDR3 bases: TGTGCCAGCAGCCACGTAGCCCCGGGGGATAACACCGGGGAGCTGTTTTTT.

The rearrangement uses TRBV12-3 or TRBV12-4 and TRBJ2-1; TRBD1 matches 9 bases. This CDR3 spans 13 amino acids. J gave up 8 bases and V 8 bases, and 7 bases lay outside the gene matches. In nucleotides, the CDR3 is TGTGCCAGCGGACCGACAGGGGGGTATGAGCAGTTCTTC. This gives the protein CASGPTGGYEQFF.

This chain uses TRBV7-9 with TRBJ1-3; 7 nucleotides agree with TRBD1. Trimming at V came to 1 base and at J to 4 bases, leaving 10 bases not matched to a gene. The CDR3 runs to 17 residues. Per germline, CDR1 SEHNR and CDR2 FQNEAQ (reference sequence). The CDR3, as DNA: TGTGCCAGCAGCTTAGGCCGGACAGGAGCAGCGGGAAACACCATATATTTT. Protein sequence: CASSLGRTGAAGNTIYF.

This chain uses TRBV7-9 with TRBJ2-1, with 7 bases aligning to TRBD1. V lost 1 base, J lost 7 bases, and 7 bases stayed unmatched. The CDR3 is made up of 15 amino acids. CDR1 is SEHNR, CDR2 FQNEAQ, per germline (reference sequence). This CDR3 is CASSLVSPGGNEQFF. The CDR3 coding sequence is TGTGCCAGCAGCTTAGTCAGCCCAGGGGGAAATGAGCAGTTCTTC.

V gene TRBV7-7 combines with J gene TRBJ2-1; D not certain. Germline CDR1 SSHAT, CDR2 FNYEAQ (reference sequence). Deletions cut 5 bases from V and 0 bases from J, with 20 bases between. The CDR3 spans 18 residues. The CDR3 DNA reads TGTGCCAGCAGCGCCAACTGGGGAAAGGTTAGCTCCTACAATGAGCAGTTCTTC. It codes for CASSANWGKVSSYNEQFF.

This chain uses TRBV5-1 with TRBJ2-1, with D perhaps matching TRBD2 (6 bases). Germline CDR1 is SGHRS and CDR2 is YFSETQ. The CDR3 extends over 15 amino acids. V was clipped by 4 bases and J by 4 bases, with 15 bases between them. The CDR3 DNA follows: TGCGCCAGCAGCCAGGACCCGGGACTTTACAATGAGCAGTTCTTC. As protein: CASSQDPGLYNEQFF.

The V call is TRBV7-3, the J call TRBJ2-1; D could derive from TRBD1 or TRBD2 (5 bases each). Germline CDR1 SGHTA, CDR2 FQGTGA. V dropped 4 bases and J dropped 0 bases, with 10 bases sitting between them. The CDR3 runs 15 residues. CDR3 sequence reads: CASSSAGSSYNEQFF. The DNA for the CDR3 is TGTGCCAGCAGCTCCGCAGGGAGCTCCTACAATGAGCAGTTCTTC.

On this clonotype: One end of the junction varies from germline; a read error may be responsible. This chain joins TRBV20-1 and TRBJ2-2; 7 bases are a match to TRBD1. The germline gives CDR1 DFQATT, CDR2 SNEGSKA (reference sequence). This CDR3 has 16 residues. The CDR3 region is CCARDRGQESTGELFF. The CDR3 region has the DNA TGCTGTGCTAGAGATAGGGGGCAAGAATCGACCGGGGAGCTGTTTTTT.

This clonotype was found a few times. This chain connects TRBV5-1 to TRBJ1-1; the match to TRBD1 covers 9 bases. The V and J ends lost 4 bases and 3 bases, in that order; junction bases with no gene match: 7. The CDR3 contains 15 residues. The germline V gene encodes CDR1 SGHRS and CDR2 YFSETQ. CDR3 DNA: TGCGCCAGCAGCCGTTGGGACAGGGAGGACACTGAAGCTTTCTTT. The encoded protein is CASSRWDREDTEAFF.

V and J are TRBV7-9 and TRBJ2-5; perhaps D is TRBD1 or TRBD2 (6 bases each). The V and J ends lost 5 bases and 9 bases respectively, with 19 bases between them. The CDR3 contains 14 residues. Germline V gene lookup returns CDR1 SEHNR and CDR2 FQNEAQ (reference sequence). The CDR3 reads CASSGRTARGAQYF. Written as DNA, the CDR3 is TGTGCCAGCAGCGGGAGGACGGCCAGGGGCGCCCAGTACTTC. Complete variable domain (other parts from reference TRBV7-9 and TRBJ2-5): DTGVSQNPRHKITKRGQNVTFRCDPISEHNRLYWYRQTLGQGPEFLTYFQNEAQLEKSRLLSDRFSAERPKGSFSTLEIQRTEQGDSAMYLCASSGRTARGAQYFGPGTRLLVL.

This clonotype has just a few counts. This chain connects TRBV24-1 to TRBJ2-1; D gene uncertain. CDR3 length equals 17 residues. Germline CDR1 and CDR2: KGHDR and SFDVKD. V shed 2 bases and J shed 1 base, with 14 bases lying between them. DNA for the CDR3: TGTGCCACCAGTGATTCCCCTTTGGCGGCTTCCTACAATGAGCAGTTCTTC. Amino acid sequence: CATSDSPLAASYNEQFF.

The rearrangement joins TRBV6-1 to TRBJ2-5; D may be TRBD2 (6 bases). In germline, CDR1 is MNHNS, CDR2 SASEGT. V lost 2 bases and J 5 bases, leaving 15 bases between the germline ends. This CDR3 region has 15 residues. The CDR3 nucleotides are TGTGCCAGCAGTGAAAGTGAGGGGAGGTACGAGACCCAGTACTTC. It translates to CASSESEGRYETQYF.

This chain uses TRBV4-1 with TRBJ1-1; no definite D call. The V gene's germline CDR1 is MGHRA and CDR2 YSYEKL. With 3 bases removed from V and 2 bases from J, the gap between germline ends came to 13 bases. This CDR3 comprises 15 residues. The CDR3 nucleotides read TGCGCCAGCAGCCAGGAGCCGGCGGGCAACACTGAAGCTTTCTTT. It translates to CASSQEPAGNTEAFF.

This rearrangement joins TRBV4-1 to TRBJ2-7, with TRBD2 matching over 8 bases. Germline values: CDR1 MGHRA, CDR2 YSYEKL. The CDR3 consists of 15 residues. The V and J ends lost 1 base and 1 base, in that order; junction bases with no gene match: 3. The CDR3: CASSQGSGKSYEQYF. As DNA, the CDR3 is TGCGCCAGCAGCCAAGGTAGCGGGAAATCCTACGAGCAGTACTTC.

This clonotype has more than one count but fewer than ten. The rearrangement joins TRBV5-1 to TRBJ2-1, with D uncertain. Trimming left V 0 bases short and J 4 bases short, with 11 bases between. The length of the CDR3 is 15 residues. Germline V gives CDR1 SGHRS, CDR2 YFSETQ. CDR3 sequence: CASSLEFVRYNEQFF. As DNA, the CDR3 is TGCGCCAGCAGCTTGGAGTTTGTCCGTTACAATGAGCAGTTCTTC. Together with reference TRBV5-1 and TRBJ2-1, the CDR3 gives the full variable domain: KAGVTQTPRYLIKTRGQQVTLSCSPISGHRSVSWYQQTPGQGLQFLFEYFSETQRNKGNFPGRFSGRQFSNSRSEMNVSTLELGDSALYLCASSLEFVRYNEQFFGPGTRLTVL.

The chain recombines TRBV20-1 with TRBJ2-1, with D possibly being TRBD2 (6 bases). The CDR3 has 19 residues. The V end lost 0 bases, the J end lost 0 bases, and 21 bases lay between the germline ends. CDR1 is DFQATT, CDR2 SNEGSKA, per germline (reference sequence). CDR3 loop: CSARDLGSGGPSSYNEQFF. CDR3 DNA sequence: TGCAGTGCTAGAGATCTTGGTAGCGGAGGACCCAGCTCCTACAATGAGCAGTTCTTC.

This CDR3 reads CASQLSGSSYEQYF. The CDR3 DNA reads TGTGCCAGCCAACTTAGCGGGAGCTCGTACGAGCAGTACTTC. V and J are TRBV25-1 and TRBJ2-7, with TRBD2 matching over 9 bases. V was pared by 8 bases and J by 4 bases, with 9 bases of the junction left unmatched. CDR1 MGHDK and CDR2 SYGVNS come from the germline V gene. The CDR3 totals 14 residues.

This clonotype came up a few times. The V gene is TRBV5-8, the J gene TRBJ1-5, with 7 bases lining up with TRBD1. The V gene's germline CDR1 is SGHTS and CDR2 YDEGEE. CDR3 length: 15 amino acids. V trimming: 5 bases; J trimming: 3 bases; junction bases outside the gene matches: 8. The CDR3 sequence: CASSIVGQTNQPQHF. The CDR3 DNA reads TGTGCCAGCAGTATAGTGGGACAGACCAATCAGCCCCAGCATTTT. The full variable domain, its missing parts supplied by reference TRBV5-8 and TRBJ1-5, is EAGVTQSPTHLIKTRGQQATLRCSPISGHTSVYWYQQALGLGLQFLLWYDEGEERNRGNFPPRFSGRQFPNYSSELNVNALELEDSALYLCASSIVGQTNQPQHFGDGTRLSIL.

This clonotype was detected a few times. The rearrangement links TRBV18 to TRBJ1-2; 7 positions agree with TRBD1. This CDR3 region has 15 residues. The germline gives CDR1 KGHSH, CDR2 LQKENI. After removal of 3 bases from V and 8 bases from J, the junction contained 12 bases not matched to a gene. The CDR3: CASSPPGQPGRGYTF. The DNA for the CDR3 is TGTGCCAGCTCACCGCCGGGACAGCCAGGGAGGGGCTACACCTTC.

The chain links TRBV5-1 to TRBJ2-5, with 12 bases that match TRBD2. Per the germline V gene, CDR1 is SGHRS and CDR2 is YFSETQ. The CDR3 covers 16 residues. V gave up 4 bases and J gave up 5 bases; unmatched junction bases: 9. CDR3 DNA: TGCGCCAGCAGCCCCCAGACTAGCGGGAGTTACGAGACCCAGTACTTC. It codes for CASSPQTSGSYETQYF.

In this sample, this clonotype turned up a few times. The DNA of the CDR3 is TGCAGTGCTAGAGATATTGCCAGGAGAAACACTGAAGCTTTCTTT. Translated, it gives CSARDIARRNTEAFF. The rearrangement uses TRBV20-1 and TRBJ1-1; D is uncertain. The CDR3 runs to 15 residues. V lost 0 bases and J 2 bases, leaving 13 bases between the germline ends. Germline CDR1 DFQATT, CDR2 SNEGSKA (reference sequence).